This TCR beta chain was captured in a study of beta chain features in type 1 diabetes listed by TCRdb under 2018. Turning to the overall study: Mean age, gender distribution, total cell number and subset yield were not different between patients and healthy donors. A total of approximately 110,000,000 sorted cells were examined across all samples, and a strong correlation was observed between cell number per subset and RNA yield. The study compared TCRB repertoires of sorted circulating CD4+ T cell subsets between recently diagnosed type 1 diabetes patients and matched healthy donors. Regulatory and stem cell-like memory subsets were obtained from only 8 patients and roughly 8 healthy donors, while naive and central memory subsets were obtained from all 30 or so donors. General conclusions and limits of the study: Because cDNA rather than genomic DNA was sequenced, highly expressing activated cells could have been over-represented, although no difference in activation and CD3 levels was found between groups. Shorter templates might have been favored by PCR, but patient and control samples were amplified and corrected together, so both groups would have been affected equally by any skew. Naive, central memory and regulatory TCRB repertoires appeared to be more similar among patients than among healthy donors. Fewer insertions and more nucleotide deletions at VDJ recombination sites were observed in patients with type 1 diabetes, implying thymic rearrangement abnormalities. A moderate but significant shortening of TCRB CDR3 length was observed in type 1 diabetes patients in all four CD4+ subsets. HLA sub-analyses involved small numbers of individuals, so any influence of HLA type on TCRB rearrangement remained unresolved.

All of the isolated RNA was reverse transcribed with the High Capacity cDNA Reverse Transcription Kit, so expressed TCRB transcripts were sequenced. Naive, central memory and regulatory T cell samples underwent deep immunoSEQ sequencing, averaging about 3.57 million total reads per sample. Sorted cells were lysed in RLT buffer and RNA was extracted with DNase-treated RNeasy Micro or Mini kits, depending on cell number. Each cell subset was processed on its own to prevent cross-contamination, while patient and healthy donor samples were processed together. TCRB sequences were amplified from cDNA with the immunoSEQ multiplex PCR, producing 87-bp fragments spanning the CDR3 region. Sequencing of the amplicons was performed on the Illumina HiSeq platform. Concerning the study's data processing: PCR bias was corrected computationally using synthetic template baselines, and reads within Hamming distance 2 were collapsed, with unmergeable singletons discarded. Reads were aligned against IMGT to assign V, D and J genes, CDR3 length and insertions or deletions at six rearrangement sites. Within each subset, clonotype counts were normalized to the number of sorted cells before true diversity and Gini coefficients were calculated with the tcR R package. The overlap coefficient, calculated on TCRB nucleotide sequences, was used to measure repertoire sharing. As a proxy for the pre-selection repertoire, out-of-frame TCRB sequences from naive cells were analyzed. The table comes from immuneACCESS by way of TCRdb, which keeps in-frame sequences with V and J called. Part of the clones is missing from these tables; in studies checked, under half for an unresolved V gene and the rest for unknown reasons. Clone size and the V and J calls come from that table; the DNA yielded D and trimming. The sample table lists fewer than 350,000 clones, approximately 16% of them with a count of one. The top ten hold approximately 0.015% of the sample.

The CDR3 covers 12 residues, taking in both the cysteine and the phenylalanine. Just CDR3 DNA is preserved here, 36 bases in frame from base 1. The germline V gene (reference sequence) yields GTSNPN for CDR1 and SVGIG for CDR2. Cut back by 2 bases and 7 bases, the V and J ends lie 8 bases apart. This clone occurred a few times. What this receptor recognizes is not known. No clone much larger than this one lies a single base away; base qualities are absent. Each donor gave one peripheral blood draw, roughly 0.12 L on average, collected into heparinised tubes. A BD FACSAria II and a panel including CD45RO, CCR7, CD25, CD127, CD95 and CD27 were used to sort naive, central memory, regulatory and stem cell-like memory CD4+ T cells. All sorted populations exceeded 95% purity. PBMCs were isolated immediately by Lymphoprep density gradient centrifugation and stained directly without culture. To minimize batch effects, samples were stained and sorted in pairs, one healthy donor with one patient per experiment.

The sequence came from a man between 18 and 35 years old with type 1 diabetes. The V and J segments used are TRBV30 and TRBJ1-4, with a tentative D gene TRBD1 over 5 matching bases. Sequenced: naive CD4+ T cells from blood. Read against the paper, the sample's cell subset or site label means: true naive CD4+ T cells. The nucleotide sequence reads as follows: TGTGCCTGGAGTTGGAGGGGTGAAAAACTGTTTTTT. Its coded protein is CAWSWRGEKLFF.